Listed below are T cell receptor beta chains from one sample, sequenced in a study of blood T cell repertoires in COVID-19. Profiling relied on immunoSEQ multiplex PCR, and the TCRdb table lists in-frame clones only, not all of them. There are about 320,000 clones in the sample; 87% occur only once, and approximately 9% lies in the top ten. The sequenced sample was PBMCs or T cells enriched from blood (not recorded which). These receptors were collected from a woman aged 18-29 years who had recovered from COVID-19. Each CDR3 is given with its conserved first and last residue. The D gene is left open where the match is weak. Only part of the rows carry a size: once, few, many, or a class if the clone is expanded.

CDR3 DNA: TGTGCCAGCAGTTACAGGGGCACTGAAGCTTTCTTT
CDR3 protein: CASSYRGTEAFF
clone size: .
J gene: TRBJ1-1
V gene: TRBV21-1
D gene: .

CDR3 DNA: TGTGCCACCAATATACCGGGACAGCCTAATCAGCCCCAGCATTTT
CDR3 protein: CATNIPGQPNQPQHF
clone size: .
J gene: TRBJ1-5
V gene: TRBV24-1
D gene: TRBD1

CDR3 DNA: TGTGCCATCAGTGAGTCTAACAGACAGGGATTGGGGTATGGCTACACCTTC
CDR3 protein: CAISESNRQGLGYGYTF
clone size: .
J gene: TRBJ1-2
V gene: TRBV10-3
D gene: TRBD1

CDR3 DNA: TGCGCCAGCAGCGTCGGACAGGGGTCGGCAGATACGCAGTATTTT
CDR3 protein: CASSVGQGSADTQYF
clone size: .
J gene: TRBJ2-3
V gene: TRBV5-1
D gene: TRBD1

CDR3 DNA: TGTGCCAGCAGGAGACTAGCGGGGGGGCGAGGTGAGCAGTTCTTC
CDR3 protein: CASRRLAGGRGEQFF
clone size: .
J gene: TRBJ2-1
V gene: TRBV28
D gene: TRBD2

CDR3 DNA: TGTGCCAGCAGCCCTAAAGGACAGGGGTCGTACACCGGGGAGCTGTTTTTT
CDR3 protein: CASSPKGQGSYTGELFF
clone size: .
J gene: TRBJ2-2
V gene: TRBV4-2
D gene: TRBD1

CDR3 DNA: TGTGCCAGCAGTTTAGTAGCTCCCAAGACCTACAATGAGCAGTTCTTC
CDR3 protein: CASSLVAPKTYNEQFF
clone size: once
J gene: TRBJ2-1
V gene: TRBV28
D gene: .

CDR3 DNA: TGTGCCAGCAGTGAATTCAGGGGGCTAGGAAACACCATATATTTT
CDR3 protein: CASSEFRGLGNTIYF
clone size: .
J gene: TRBJ1-3
V gene: TRBV25-1
D gene: TRBD1

CDR3 DNA: TGCGCCAGCAGTCTTAGGCGCAGGTACTGGCCCGGGGAGCTGTTTTTT
CDR3 protein: CASSLRRRYWPGELFF
clone size: .
J gene: TRBJ2-2
V gene: TRBV23-1
D gene: .

CDR3 DNA: TGCGCCAGCAGCTTGGGAGTCTACGGGGATACGCAGTATTTT
CDR3 protein: CASSLGVYGDTQYF
clone size: .
J gene: TRBJ2-3
V gene: TRBV5-1
D gene: .

CDR3 DNA: TGTGCCAGCGATGACAGGGGACCTTCCGAGCAGTACTTC
CDR3 protein: CASDDRGPSEQYF
clone size: .
J gene: TRBJ2-7
V gene: TRBV7-8
D gene: TRBD1

CDR3 DNA: TGTGCCAGCAGTGAACCCGGGAATGAGCAGTTCTTC
CDR3 protein: CASSEPGNEQFF
clone size: .
J gene: TRBJ2-1
V gene: TRBV6-1
D gene: .

CDR3 DNA: TGTGCCAGCAGCCTGAGACGGGTAAACACCGGGGAGCTGTTTTTT
CDR3 protein: CASSLRRVNTGELFF
clone size: .
J gene: TRBJ2-2
V gene: TRBV7-8
D gene: .

CDR3 DNA: TGTGCCAGTAGTATAGGTAGCTTTCTAAGGGAGTCAAATGAGCAGTTCTTC
CDR3 protein: CASSIGSFLRESNEQFF
clone size: .
J gene: TRBJ2-1
V gene: TRBV19
D gene: .

CDR3 DNA: TGTGCCAGCAGCGTAGCTCCGGGACAGGGGACTGAAGCTTTCTTT
CDR3 protein: CASSVAPGQGTEAFF
clone size: .
J gene: TRBJ1-1
V gene: TRBV9
D gene: TRBD1

CDR3 DNA: TGTGCCAGCAGCTTGGAGGCGGGAGTCTACAATGAGCAGTTCTTC
CDR3 protein: CASSLEAGVYNEQFF
clone size: .
J gene: TRBJ2-1
V gene: TRBV5-5
D gene: TRBD2

CDR3 DNA: TGTGCCAGCAGCCACGGACAGGTTTCCTACAATGAGCAGTTCTTC
CDR3 protein: CASSHGQVSYNEQFF
clone size: .
J gene: TRBJ2-1
V gene: TRBV6-5
D gene: TRBD1

CDR3 DNA: TGTGCCAGCAGCTTAGTTCAGGGATTCGAACATACGCAGTATTTT
CDR3 protein: CASSLVQGFEHTQYF
clone size: few
J gene: TRBJ2-3
V gene: TRBV7-2
D gene: .

CDR3 DNA: TGTGCCAGCAGCTCACCCGACAAGTACTCCTACGAGCAGTACTTC
CDR3 protein: CASSSPDKYSYEQYF
clone size: .
J gene: TRBJ2-7
V gene: TRBV7-9
D gene: .

CDR3 DNA: TGTGCCAGCAGCTTGGATAGCGGTAGCACAGATACGCAGTATTTT
CDR3 protein: CASSLDSGSTDTQYF
clone size: .
J gene: TRBJ2-3
V gene: TRBV11-3
D gene: .

CDR3 DNA: TGTGCCAGCAGCTCCGATCCCACCACACAGCAGTATTTT
CDR3 protein: CASSSDPTTQQYF
clone size: once
J gene: TRBJ2-3
V gene: TRBV7-3
D gene: .

CDR3 DNA: TGTGCCAGTAACAAACGGACTAGCGGGAATGAGCAGTTCTTC
CDR3 protein: CASNKRTSGNEQFF
clone size: .
J gene: TRBJ2-1
V gene: TRBV19
D gene: TRBD2

CDR3 DNA: TGTGCCAGCAGACCACCGGGACAGCCCTATGGCTACACCTTC
CDR3 protein: CASRPPGQPYGYTF
clone size: .
J gene: TRBJ1-2
V gene: TRBV28
D gene: TRBD1

CDR3 DNA: TGTGCCAGCAGCTTAGCAACCGAATACAGGGGACCCGCCTATGGCTACACCTTC
CDR3 protein: CASSLATEYRGPAYGYTF
clone size: .
J gene: TRBJ1-2
V gene: TRBV7-2
D gene: TRBD1

CDR3 DNA: TGCGCCAGCAGCCAAGATCGGACTAAGGGCCGCCAGCCCCAGCATTTT
CDR3 protein: CASSQDRTKGRQPQHF
clone size: .
J gene: TRBJ1-5
V gene: TRBV4-3
D gene: .

CDR3 DNA: TGTGCCTGGAGACATACCCTAGGAATCACCCAGCAGTTCTTC
CDR3 protein: CAWRHTLGITQQFF
clone size: .
J gene: TRBJ2-1
V gene: TRBV30
D gene: .

CDR3 DNA: TGTGCCAGCAGTCAGTTTAGCGGGGGGGACAATGAGCAGTTCTTC
CDR3 protein: CASSQFSGGDNEQFF
clone size: .
J gene: TRBJ2-1
V gene: TRBV7-8
D gene: TRBD2

CDR3 DNA: TGTGCCAGCAGCTTAGAGACCCGGGGGTCCTACAATGAGCAGTTCTTC
CDR3 protein: CASSLETRGSYNEQFF
clone size: .
J gene: TRBJ2-1
V gene: TRBV11-3
D gene: .

CDR3 DNA: TGTGCCAGCAGTTACTCGAGTCCAGGGGGCTATGGCTACACCTTC
CDR3 protein: CASSYSSPGGYGYTF
clone size: .
J gene: TRBJ1-2
V gene: TRBV6-5
D gene: TRBD1

CDR3 DNA: TGTGCCAGCTACCCGGGGGGCGTAAGCAATCAGCCCCAGCATTTT
CDR3 protein: CASYPGGVSNQPQHF
clone size: .
J gene: TRBJ1-5
V gene: TRBV28
D gene: .

CDR3 DNA: TGTGCCAGCAGCCAAGGAGCGGGGACGCACAATGAGCAGTTCTTC
CDR3 protein: CASSQGAGTHNEQFF
clone size: .
J gene: TRBJ2-1
V gene: TRBV3-1/TRBV3-2
D gene: TRBD2

CDR3 DNA: TGTGCCAGCAGCTTCTCCAGGGGGTCTAACTATGGCTACACCTTC
CDR3 protein: CASSFSRGSNYGYTF
clone size: .
J gene: TRBJ1-2
V gene: TRBV5-4
D gene: TRBD1

CDR3 DNA: TGTGCCAGCAGATCCACCCCACAGGACAACTATGGCTACACCTTC
CDR3 protein: CASRSTPQDNYGYTF
clone size: .
J gene: TRBJ1-2
V gene: TRBV28
D gene: .

CDR3 DNA: TGTGCCAGCAGTTTCGGAGGGGGCCGGAACACTGAAGCTTTCTTT
CDR3 protein: CASSFGGGRNTEAFF
clone size: .
J gene: TRBJ1-1
V gene: TRBV28
D gene: TRBD1

CDR3 DNA: TGTGCCAGCTCATTGGGACAGGGGGAAAGTGGCTACACCTTC
CDR3 protein: CASSLGQGESGYTF
clone size: .
J gene: TRBJ1-2
V gene: TRBV18
D gene: TRBD1

CDR3 DNA: TGCAGCGTTGGTCAGGGTGTGGGGCAGCCCCAGCATTTT
CDR3 protein: CSVGQGVGQPQHF
clone size: once
J gene: TRBJ1-5
V gene: TRBV29-1
D gene: .

CDR3 DNA: TGTGCCAGCTCACCGATGTTAGGACGATCGGGGTTCTACGAGCAGTACTTC
CDR3 protein: CASSPMLGRSGFYEQYF
clone size: .
J gene: TRBJ2-7
V gene: TRBV18
D gene: .

CDR3 DNA: TGTGCCAGCAGCCCCTCACCCTCACAGGGATACAATGAGCAGTTCTTC
CDR3 protein: CASSPSPSQGYNEQFF
clone size: .
J gene: TRBJ2-1
V gene: TRBV7-6
D gene: .

CDR3 DNA: TGTGCCAGCAGTTACTCGAGGCAGAATGAAAAACTGTTTTTT
CDR3 protein: CASSYSRQNEKLFF
clone size: .
J gene: TRBJ1-4
V gene: TRBV6-5
D gene: .

CDR3 DNA: TGTGCCAGCAGCCTGGGACTAGCGGGGGGTGAGACCCAGTACTTC
CDR3 protein: CASSLGLAGGETQYF
clone size: .
J gene: TRBJ2-5
V gene: TRBV7-2
D gene: TRBD2

CDR3 DNA: TGCGCCAGCAGCCAAGATTCCGGTAGCTACACCCGTGAAGCTTTCTTT
CDR3 protein: CASSQDSGSYTREAFF
clone size: .
J gene: TRBJ1-1
V gene: TRBV4-1
D gene: .

CDR3 DNA: TGTGCCAGCAGTTTAGCGCTAGCGGGGAAATCCTCCTACGAGCAGTACTTC
CDR3 protein: CASSLALAGKSSYEQYF
clone size: .
J gene: TRBJ2-7
V gene: TRBV28
D gene: TRBD2

CDR3 DNA: TGCGCCAGCAGCCAAGGGCAGGGCCCTAGGGGGGCCAACGTCCTGACTTTC
CDR3 protein: CASSQGQGPRGANVLTF
clone size: .
J gene: TRBJ2-6
V gene: TRBV4-1
D gene: .

CDR3 DNA: TGTGCCAGCGTTATGACAGGCGGCAATCAGCCCCAGCATTTT
CDR3 protein: CASVMTGGNQPQHF
clone size: .
J gene: TRBJ1-5
V gene: TRBV2
D gene: .

CDR3 DNA: TGTGCCAGCACCTCACTGGCGTCTACTAGCTCCTACGAGCAGTACTTC
CDR3 protein: CASTSLASTSSYEQYF
clone size: .
J gene: TRBJ2-7
V gene: TRBV11-2
D gene: .

CDR3 DNA: TGTGCCAGCAGTAGACTAGCCAACTCCTACAATGAGCAGTTCTTC
CDR3 protein: CASSRLANSYNEQFF
clone size: .
J gene: TRBJ2-1
V gene: TRBV28
D gene: TRBD2

CDR3 DNA: TGTGCCAGCAGCTTACTCCGGGACAGAACTAATGAAAAACTGTTTTTT
CDR3 protein: CASSLLRDRTNEKLFF
clone size: once
J gene: TRBJ1-4
V gene: TRBV7-9
D gene: TRBD1

CDR3 DNA: TGTGCCAGCAGCTTAACCCTAGCGGGAGGGCAGAATGAGCAGTTCTTC
CDR3 protein: CASSLTLAGGQNEQFF
clone size: .
J gene: TRBJ2-1
V gene: TRBV7-2
D gene: TRBD2

CDR3 DNA: TGTGCCAGCAGCTTAGAGGAAGGACAGCAAGCTTTCTTT
CDR3 protein: CASSLEEGQQAFF
clone size: .
J gene: TRBJ1-1
V gene: TRBV7-9
D gene: .

CDR3 DNA: TGTGCCAGCTCAGCCCTAGCGCTTAGCACAGATACGCAGTATTTT
CDR3 protein: CASSALALSTDTQYF
clone size: .
J gene: TRBJ2-3
V gene: TRBV18
D gene: .

CDR3 DNA: TGTGCCAGCACTACAGATCACTATTCACCCCTCCACTTT
CDR3 protein: CASTTDHYSPLHF
clone size: .
J gene: TRBJ1-6
V gene: TRBV6-5
D gene: .

CDR3 DNA: TGTGCCAGCAGTCGCGACAGGGGAGAGACCCAGTACTTC
CDR3 protein: CASSRDRGETQYF
clone size: .
J gene: TRBJ2-5
V gene: TRBV3-1/TRBV3-2
D gene: TRBD1

CDR3 DNA: TGTGCCAGCAGCTTAGGGGGCAGCTCTAACTATGGCTACACCTTC
CDR3 protein: CASSLGGSSNYGYTF
clone size: .
J gene: TRBJ1-2
V gene: TRBV7-2
D gene: .

CDR3 DNA: TGTGCCAGCAGTGACCCCCTCAATCAGCCCCAGCATTTT
CDR3 protein: CASSDPLNQPQHF
clone size: few
J gene: TRBJ1-5
V gene: TRBV2
D gene: .

CDR3 DNA: TGTGCCACCAGCAGACCCCCTAGCGCGAACACCGGGGAGCTGTTTTTT
CDR3 protein: CATSRPPSANTGELFF
clone size: .
J gene: TRBJ2-2
V gene: TRBV15
D gene: .

CDR3 DNA: TGTGCCAGCGAGACCCTCAGAGGAGGCTATGGCTACACCTTC
CDR3 protein: CASETLRGGYGYTF
clone size: .
J gene: TRBJ1-2
V gene: TRBV7-9
D gene: .

CDR3 DNA: TGCGCCAGCAGCCCGACAGGGGGAACCTACGAGCAGTACTTC
CDR3 protein: CASSPTGGTYEQYF
clone size: once
J gene: TRBJ2-7
V gene: TRBV5-1
D gene: TRBD1

CDR3 DNA: TGCGCCAGCAGCTTGACTAGCGGGGGCTACGAGCAGTACTTC
CDR3 protein: CASSLTSGGYEQYF
clone size: few
J gene: TRBJ2-7
V gene: TRBV5-1
D gene: TRBD2

CDR3 DNA: TGTGCCAGCAGCCAAACATCCGGGACAGGGGGTGTTGCGGGCAATCAGCCCCAGCATTTT
CDR3 protein: CASSQTSGTGGVAGNQPQHF
clone size: .
J gene: TRBJ1-5
V gene: TRBV3-1/TRBV3-2
D gene: TRBD1

CDR3 DNA: TGTGCCAGCAGTCTTAACTATGGCTACACCTTC
CDR3 protein: CASSLNYGYTF
clone size: .
J gene: TRBJ1-2
V gene: TRBV28
D gene: .